This note documents a single TCR beta chain sequence. Recruited during active infection, patients (from Seattle) were subsequently followed longitudinally. This sample is drawn from a study of blood T cell repertoires in COVID-19. As for the study in general: Whether acute or convalescent, the COVID-19 samples came from the United States, Italy and Spain. The analysed material was cDNA or gDNA that came from T cells, B-cell-depleted T cells, or PBMCs.

Original data processing: Reference gene primer amplification gave estimated nucleated cell counts. The data were produced by immunoSEQ multiplex PCR, yet TCRdb's version contains in-frame clones alone and is incomplete. That table supplies the V and J calls and clone size; D and trimming were determined from the DNA. Counted here are tens of thousands of clones, 87% occurring once; the ten biggest clones make up about 3%. The J segment lost 0 bases and the V segment lost 8 bases, leaving 7 bases of the junction unmatched. The CDR3 is 14 amino acids. CDR1 is MDHEN and CDR2 is SYDVKM in the germline V gene.

The sequencing input was peripheral blood. This receptor was taken from a woman in her 50s with COVID-19, enrolled during active disease. The chain links TRBV28 to TRBJ2-7; 7 bases agree with TRBD1. The CDR3: CASERGGSSYEQYF. CDR3 sequence (DNA): TGTGCCAGCGAACGAGGGGGCAGCTCCTACGAGCAGTACTTC.